The sequence of this T cell receptor (beta chain) was determined in a study of molecular identifiers for immune sequencing clone quantification. This clonotype came up a few times. Antigen specificity is unknown. In TCRdb, the PCR reads were re-called with MiXCR into one record per CDR3 protein. The sample contains under 800,000 distinct CDR3 sequences, 25% of which appear only once. Germline V gives CDR1 MNHEY, CDR2 SMNVEV (reference sequence). The CDR3 is 14 residues long. V was clipped by 3 bases and J by 2 bases, with 11 bases between them. The study's findings and limits: In CMV-specific effectors, clones above 20 copies held over 98% of molecules; naive, under 1%.

The receptor was derived from a human donor in good health. Some libraries in this study had Jurkat cell RNA spiked in. The chain uses TRBV27 and TRBJ2-7; tentatively, D is TRBD1 (5 bases). The sequenced sample was naive CD8+ T cells from blood, with Jurkat cell RNA spiked in. The subset was: FACS-sorted CD8+CD4-CCR7+CD45RA+ naive T cells. CDR3 region: CASSLGQETYEQYF. The CDR3 DNA follows: TGTGCCAGCAGTTTGGGGCAGGAGACCTACGAGCAGTACTTC.